This TCR beta chain was obtained from a study of early T cells in non-severe SARS-CoV-2 infection. Study as a whole: Whole-blood bulk RNA, unsorted, was sequenced, and chains were unpaired. Study-level results: Sequences matched to VDJdb favored anti-spike CD8 responses, while private and CD4 specificities were missed.

This clonotype has at least ten counts. Antigen unknown. Via MiXCR, TCRdb re-called the 5' RACE reads, giving one row per CDR3 protein. The sample lists about 28,000 distinct CDR3 sequences, under 6% occurring once. V was cut by 1 base and J by 2 bases, with 11 bases left in between. The CDR3 totals 15 residues. Germline CDR1 reads LGHNA; CDR2 reads YNFKEQ. The rearrangement links TRBV4-2 to TRBJ2-5; a weak D match, TRBD2 (7 bases). Material for sequencing was whole blood. The sequence was obtained from an adult who was a healthcare worker with PCR-confirmed SARS-CoV-2 infection or an uninfected control (not recorded which). The CDR3 reads CASSQAGGPQETQYF. The CDR3 DNA follows: TGTGCCAGCAGCCAAGCGGGGGGCCCTCAAGAGACCCAGTACTTC.